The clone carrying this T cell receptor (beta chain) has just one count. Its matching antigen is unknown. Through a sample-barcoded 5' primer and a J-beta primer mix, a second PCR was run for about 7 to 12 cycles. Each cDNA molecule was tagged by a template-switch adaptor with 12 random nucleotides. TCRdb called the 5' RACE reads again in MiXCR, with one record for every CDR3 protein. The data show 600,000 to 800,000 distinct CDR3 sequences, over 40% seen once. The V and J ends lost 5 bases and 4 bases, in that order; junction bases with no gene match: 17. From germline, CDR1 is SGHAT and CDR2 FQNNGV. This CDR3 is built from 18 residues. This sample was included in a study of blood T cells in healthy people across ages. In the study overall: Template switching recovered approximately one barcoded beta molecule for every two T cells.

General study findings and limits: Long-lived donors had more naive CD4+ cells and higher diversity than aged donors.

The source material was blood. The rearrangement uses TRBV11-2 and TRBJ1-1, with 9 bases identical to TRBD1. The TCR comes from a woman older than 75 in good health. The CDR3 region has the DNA TGTGCCAGCAGCAAAATGCAGGGACAGGGCCACTGGGGCACTGAAGCTTTCTTT. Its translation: CASSKMQGQGHWGTEAFF.